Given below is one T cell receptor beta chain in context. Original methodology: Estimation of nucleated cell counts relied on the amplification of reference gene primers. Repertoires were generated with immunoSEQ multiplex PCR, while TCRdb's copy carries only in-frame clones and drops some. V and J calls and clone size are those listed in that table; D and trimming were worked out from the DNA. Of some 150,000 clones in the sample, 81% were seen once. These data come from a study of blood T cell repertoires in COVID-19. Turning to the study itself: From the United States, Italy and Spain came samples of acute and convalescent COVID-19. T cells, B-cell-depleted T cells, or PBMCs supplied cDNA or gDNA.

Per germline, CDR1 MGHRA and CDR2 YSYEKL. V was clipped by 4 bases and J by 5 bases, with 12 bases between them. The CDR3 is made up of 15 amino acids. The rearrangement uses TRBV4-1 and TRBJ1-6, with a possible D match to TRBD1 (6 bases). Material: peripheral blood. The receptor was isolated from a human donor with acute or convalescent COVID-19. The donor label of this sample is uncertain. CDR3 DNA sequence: TGCGCCAGCAGCCCCGGACAGATTGATAATTCACCCCTCCACTTT. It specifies CASSPGQIDNSPLHF.